Each of the 30 T cell receptor beta chains below was sequenced from the same sample in a study of blood T cell repertoires in COVID-19 (dated by TCRdb to about 2020). Receptor libraries were prepared by the immunoSEQ multiplex PCR assay. The immuneACCESS repertoire file appears here via TCRdb, limited to in-frame rearrangements. These files lack a portion of the clones; in checked studies, under half of the deficit traces to unresolved V genes, and the cause of the others is not known. This sample comprises a few hundred thousand clones, around 90% of them detected only once. In total, the top ten clones hold about 0.8% of the sample. Material for sequencing was peripheral blood. The receptor set was obtained from a woman in her thirties with acute or convalescent COVID-19.

The chain carries TRBV4-2 and TRBJ2-7, with 7 positions matching TRBD2. CDR3 size: 14 residues. The germline V gene encodes CDR1 LGHNA and CDR2 YNFKEQ. The V segment lost 0 bases and the J segment 5 bases; nucleotides outside the gene matches: 4. This CDR3 is CASSQDASGNEQYF. The CDR3 DNA follows: TGTGCCAGCAGCCAAGATGCTAGCGGTAACGAGCAGTACTTC.

The chain joins TRBV5-6 to TRBJ2-2; TRBD1 is a possible D gene (6 bases). Germline lookup yields CDR1 SGHDT and CDR2 YYEEEE. The CDR3 consists of 14 residues. The V and J ends lost 0 bases and 6 bases respectively, with 9 bases between them. CDR3 bases: TGTGCCAGCAGCTTGGGGGCAGGGGCCGGGGAGCTGTTTTTT. Protein product: CASSLGAGAGELFF.

There are a few counts of this clone. The V call is TRBV19, the J call TRBJ2-7; tentative D call: TRBD1 (5 bases). The germline CDR1 and CDR2 sequences are LNHDA and SQIVND (reference sequence). The V end lost 5 bases, the J end lost 0 bases, and 20 bases lay between the germline ends. The CDR3 is made up of 17 amino acids. The CDR3, as DNA: TGTGCCAGTAGTCCCCGGCCCTGGGGCGGAGTCTCCTACGAGCAGTACTTC. This translates into CASSPRPWGGVSYEQYF.

The chain employs TRBV3-1 (or the pseudogene TRBV3-2) and TRBJ2-1, with TRBD2 identical over 10 bases. J gave up 4 bases and V 0 bases, and 9 bases lay outside the gene matches. CDR3 length: 18 amino acids. CDR1 and CDR2 from the germline V gene are LGHDT and YNNKEL (reference sequence). The CDR3 loop reads CASSQDPRLAGPYNEQFF. Written as DNA, the CDR3 is TGTGCCAGCAGCCAAGACCCCCGACTAGCGGGCCCTTACAATGAGCAGTTCTTC.

This chain connects TRBV5-4 to TRBJ1-1; tentatively, D is TRBD1 (5 bases). Trimming left V 2 bases short and J 6 bases short, with 17 bases between. Germline V lookup: CDR1 SGHNT, CDR2 YYREEE (reference sequence). This CDR3 spans 15 amino acids. CDR3 residues: CASSFQKGVSPEAFF. The CDR3 DNA follows: TGTGCCAGCAGCTTTCAAAAAGGGGTGAGCCCTGAAGCTTTCTTT.

CDR3: CASSIDLEQPQHF. Written as DNA, the CDR3 is TGTGCCAGTAGTATAGATCTAGAGCAGCCCCAGCATTTT. J is TRBJ1-5 and V is TRBV19; no clear D. CDR1 and CDR2 from the germline V gene are LNHDA and SQIVND (reference sequence). The CDR3 loop spans 13 amino acids. Trimming removed 0 bases at V and 7 bases at J, with 7 bases between.

This rearrangement joins TRBV19 to TRBJ2-7; D call uncertain. V was trimmed by 9 bases and J by 4 bases, leaving 10 bases between them. The CDR3 covers 11 residues. Germline-derived CDR1 and CDR2 are LNHDA and SQIVND (reference sequence). CDR3: CASRKEYEQYF. CDR3 nucleotides: TGTGCCAGCCGAAAGGAGTACGAGCAGTACTTC.

This chain connects TRBV19 to TRBJ1-1, with TRBD1 matching over 7 bases. The CDR3 runs 15 residues. Germline assignment: CDR1 LNHDA and CDR2 SQIVND (reference sequence). V lost 1 base and J lost 5; bases outside the gene matches: 7. In DNA, the CDR3 is TGTGCCAGTAGTATAGTCTACAGGGGAGCTACTGAAGCTTTCTTT. Amino acids: CASSIVYRGATEAFF.

This clone was seen once. The J gene is TRBJ2-2, the V gene TRBV5-8; 10 positions agree with TRBD2. Unmatched junction bases numbered 8, after V lost 3 bases and J lost 6 bases. Germline CDR1 SGHTS, CDR2 YDEGEE. There are 16 residues in the CDR3. This CDR3 reads CASSSLAGSIPGELFF. The CDR3 DNA sequence: TGTGCCAGCAGCTCACTAGCGGGAAGCATCCCCGGGGAGCTGTTTTTT.

The chain combines TRBV3-1 (or the pseudogene TRBV3-2) with TRBJ1-2; tentative D call: TRBD1 (5 bases). CDR3 length: 12 residues. Germline CDR1 LGHDT, CDR2 YNNKEL (reference sequence). V was shortened by 2 bases and J by 5 bases, with 6 bases between the two germline ends. In nucleotides, the CDR3 is TGTGCCAGCAGCCAAAGACAGTATGGCTACACCTTC. Its protein product is CASSQRQYGYTF.

The V gene is TRBV9, the J gene TRBJ2-2, with D unclear. Germline CDR1 reads SGDLS; CDR2 reads YYNGEE. This CDR3 spans 12 amino acids. V was trimmed by 5 bases and J by 2 bases, leaving 4 bases between them. The CDR3 loop reads CASRSNTGELFF. CDR3 DNA: TGTGCCAGCAGATCTAACACCGGGGAGCTGTTTTTT.

This chain joins TRBV3-1 (or the pseudogene TRBV3-2) and TRBJ1-2; TRBD1 might be the D (5 bases). V lost 4 bases and J 0 bases, leaving 9 bases between the germline ends. Germline values: CDR1 LGHDT, CDR2 YNNKEL (reference sequence). This CDR3 region has 14 residues. DNA of the CDR3: TGTGCCAGCAGCCCTGGGGCCCCTAACTATGGCTACACCTTC. It yields the protein CASSPGAPNYGYTF.

The V call is TRBV6-5, the J call TRBJ2-1, with TRBD2 identical over 7 bases. The V segment lost 2 bases and the J segment 7 bases; nucleotides outside the gene matches: 11. Germline V gives CDR1 MNHEY, CDR2 SVGAGI. CDR3 length: 16 residues. The CDR3 reads CASSYVLGLVINEQFF. CDR3 nucleotide sequence: TGTGCCAGCAGTTACGTATTAGGACTAGTCATAAATGAGCAGTTCTTC.

The chain joins TRBV15 to TRBJ1-6; a weak D match, TRBD1 (5 bases). The germline V and J ends were trimmed by 0 bases and 0 bases, with 24 bases remaining between them. CDR1 and CDR2 (germline): LNHNV, YYDKDF (reference sequence). This CDR3 comprises 22 residues. The CDR3 DNA reads as TGTGCCACCAGCAGAGATCGACCACCTACGGGACTACATAGCTCCTATAATTCACCCCTCCACTTT. Protein product: CATSRDRPPTGLHSSYNSPLHF.

The chain has TRBV19 and TRBJ1-6, with D tentatively TRBD1 (6 bases). The CDR3 sequence is 15 residues long. Germline loops: CDR1 LNHDA, CDR2 SQIVND (reference sequence). The ends were cut back, 3 bases at V and 6 bases at J, with 12 bases in the middle. CDR3: CASSISTGTNSPLHF. CDR3 DNA sequence: TGTGCCAGTAGTATCTCAACAGGGACTAATTCACCCCTCCACTTT.

The chain couples TRBV9 to TRBJ2-7; TRBD1 aligns across 12 bases. Germline V gene data show CDR1 as SGDLS and CDR2 as YYNGEE. CDR3 length: 20 residues. The J segment lost 0 bases and the V segment lost 4 bases, leaving 17 bases of the junction unmatched. The CDR3 sequence: CASSPGTGGAPTILSYEQYF. DNA for the CDR3: TGTGCCAGCAGCCCCGGGACAGGGGGCGCTCCCACTATCCTCTCCTACGAGCAGTACTTC.

This clone was picked up one time. This sequence joins TRBV18 and TRBJ2-7; D might be TRBD2 (5 bases). Trimming removed 0 bases from V and 3 bases from J, with 12 bases in between. Germline V gene lookup returns CDR1 KGHSH and CDR2 LQKENI. CDR3 length equals 15 residues. CDR3 sequence: CASSPPALAGYEQYF. CDR3 nucleotide sequence: TGTGCCAGCTCACCACCAGCTCTAGCCGGCTACGAGCAGTACTTC.

The chain employs TRBV7-6 and TRBJ2-5, with 10 bases lining up with TRBD1. The germline V gene has CDR1 SGHVS and CDR2 FNYEAQ. This CDR3 comprises 15 residues. Trimming cost V 6 bases and J 5 bases; bases outside gene matches: 9. CDR3 in DNA: TGTGCCAGCAGTTCGACAGGGGGCCGGTGGGAGACCCAGTACTTC. It encodes CASSSTGGRWETQYF.

The chain links TRBV27 to TRBJ1-6; unclear D gene. Germline assignment: CDR1 MNHEY and CDR2 SMNVEV (reference sequence). The CDR3 is made up of 16 amino acids. V was pared by 5 bases and J by 2 bases, with 13 bases between. The CDR3 bases are TGTGCCAGCAGTCTGACTAGACCTACCTATAATTCACCCCTCCACTTT. Encoded protein: CASSLTRPTYNSPLHF.

The chain is built from TRBV9 and TRBJ1-4; the match to TRBD1 covers 7 bases. The CDR3 runs to 14 residues. Germline assignment: CDR1 SGDLS and CDR2 YYNGEE. V lost 3 bases and J lost 5; bases outside the gene matches: 4. The CDR3, as DNA: TGTGCCAGCAGCGACCCAGGGGGGAATGAAAAACTGTTTTTT. Protein: CASSDPGGNEKLFF.

This chain connects TRBV25-1 to TRBJ1-1; the match to TRBD1 covers 7 bases. CDR1 and CDR2 (germline): MGHDK, SYGVNS. J was trimmed by 7 bases and V by 7 bases; bases with no gene match: 3. The CDR3 has 11 amino acids. The CDR3 sequence is CASNRGGEAFF. CDR3 in DNA: TGTGCCAGCAACAGGGGCGGTGAAGCTTTCTTT. The full variable domain, completed using reference TRBV25-1 and TRBJ1-1, is EADIYQTPRYLVIGTGKKITLECSQTMGHDKMYWYQQDPGMELHLIHYSYGVNSTEKGDLSSESTVSRIRTEHFPLTLESARPSHTSQYLCASNRGGEAFFGQGTRLTVV.

This chain joins TRBV5-1 and TRBJ2-3; 11 bases are a match to TRBD2. Per germline, CDR1 SGHRS and CDR2 YFSETQ. This CDR3 region has 16 residues. J gave up 0 bases and V 4 bases, and 4 bases lay outside the gene matches. CDR3 coding DNA: TGCGCCAGCAGCCACGGGACTAGCGGAAGCACAGATACGCAGTATTTT. Its protein product is CASSHGTSGSTDTQYF.

The rearrangement joins TRBV6-2 or TRBV6-3 to TRBJ2-3; TRBD1 agrees at 8 bases. The J segment lost 2 bases and the V segment lost 2 bases, leaving 9 bases of the junction unmatched. CDR1 MNHEY and CDR2 SVGEGT come from the germline V gene. The CDR3 consists of 17 residues. For the CDR3, the DNA is TGTGCCAGCAGTTACCCGATGGACAGGGTTCCCACAGATACGCAGTATTTT. Translation gives CASSYPMDRVPTDTQYF.

The chain couples TRBV5-1 to TRBJ1-6; no clear D gene. This CDR3 is built from 13 residues. The germline V gene encodes CDR1 SGHRS and CDR2 YFSETQ. The V end was cut by 0 bases, the J end by 12 bases, with 10 bases between. The CDR3 here is CASSLGASQPLHF. DNA of the CDR3: TGCGCCAGCAGCTTGGGAGCCTCCCAACCCCTCCACTTT. The full variable domain, in which reference TRBV5-1 and TRBJ1-6 provide the parts outside the CDR3, is KAGVTQTPRYLIKTRGQQVTLSCSPISGHRSVSWYQQTPGQGLQFLFEYFSETQRNKGNFPGRFSGRQFSNSRSEMNVSTLELGDSALYLCASSLGASQPLHFGNGTRLTVT.

The chain combines TRBV6-6 with TRBJ2-4; TRBD2 is a possible D gene (6 bases). Germline CDR1 and CDR2: MNHNY and SVGAGI (reference sequence). The CDR3 has 13 residues. Trimming removed 0 bases from V and 8 bases from J, with 8 bases in between. CDR3 in DNA: TGTGCCAGCAGTTACTCCGAGCGGGACATTCAGTACTTC. It encodes CASSYSERDIQYF.

V is TRBV19 and J is TRBJ2-1; TRBD1 matches 9 bases. The trim removed 4 bases at V and 2 bases at J, leaving 6 bases unmatched. From germline, CDR1 is LNHDA and CDR2 SQIVND (reference sequence). The CDR3 extends over 16 amino acids. CDR3 nucleotides: TGTGCCAGTAGTACTACAGGGGGCATCGCCTACAATGAGCAGTTCTTC. It translates to CASSTTGGIAYNEQFF.

J is TRBJ2-3 and V is TRBV28; TRBD2 matches at 11 bases. Germline CDR1 reads MDHEN; CDR2 reads SYDVKM. Trimming took 3 bases from V and 0 from J; bases not matched to a gene: 8. The CDR3 contains 18 residues. CDR3 sequence: CASSLGLAGGISTDTQYF. Here the CDR3 DNA reads TGTGCCAGCAGTTTGGGGCTAGCGGGAGGAATTAGCACAGATACGCAGTATTTT.

A single count supports this clone. V gene TRBV7-6 combines with J gene TRBJ2-7, with D perhaps matching TRBD1 (5 bases). The ends were cut back, 5 bases at V and 4 bases at J, with 18 bases in the middle. The CDR3 sequence is 15 residues long. Looked up from germline, CDR1 is SGHVS and CDR2 is FNYEAQ. Here the CDR3 reads CASSTPMGREYEQYF. The CDR3 DNA reads TGTGCCAGCAGCACCCCTATGGGGCGCGAATACGAGCAGTACTTC.

The gene calls are TRBV6-4 and TRBJ1-1, with TRBD1 identical over 9 bases. Looked up from germline, CDR1 is MRHNA and CDR2 is SNTAGT. The CDR3 contains 16 residues. The J segment lost 3 bases and the V segment lost 6 bases, leaving 11 bases of the junction unmatched. CDR3 in DNA: TGTGCCAGCAGAGGTCCCGGGACAGGGTCCGACACTGAAGCTTTCTTT. Translation: CASRGPGTGSDTEAFF.

CDR3 residues: CASSQEAGGSPLHF. In nucleotides, the CDR3 is TGCGCCAGCAGCCAAGAGGCAGGGGGTTCACCCCTCCACTTT. The rearrangement joins TRBV4-1 to TRBJ1-6; 7 positions match TRBD1. The length of the CDR3 is 14 residues. V trimming: 0 bases; J trimming: 9 bases; junction bases outside the gene matches: 2. Germline loops: CDR1 MGHRA, CDR2 YSYEKL.